This record covers a single T cell receptor beta chain. Additional DNA sequences in this sample encode the identical CDR3. Here immunoSEQ multiplex PCR was the method, and the copy in TCRdb shows in-frame clones only, minus some. Among around 200,000 clones listed, under 90% were seen once. This entry comes from a study of blood T cell repertoires in COVID-19. For the study at large: Collection of acute and convalescent COVID-19 samples took place in the United States, Italy and Spain. Sources were T cells, B-cell-depleted T cells, or PBMCs; the material itself was cDNA or gDNA.

The CDR3 consists of 13 residues. J was trimmed by 4 bases and V by 3 bases; bases with no gene match: 0. Patients from Seattle were sampled longitudinally, starting during active infection. The specimen sequenced was peripheral blood. The sequence was collected from a woman in her 70s with COVID-19, enrolled during active disease. The J gene is TRBJ1-5, the V gene TRBV12-3 or TRBV12-4; 7 nucleotides line up with TRBD1. CDR3 sequence: CASSLGQNQPQHF. Written as DNA, the CDR3 is TGTGCCAGCAGTTTGGGACAGAATCAGCCCCAGCATTTT.